The 16 T cell receptor beta chains below come from one sample, sequenced in a study of cytomegalovirus exposure and HLA in healthy donors. The PCR had 60 Vbeta and 13 Jbeta primers. Profiling relied on immunoSEQ multiplex PCR, and the TCRdb table lists in-frame clones only, not all of them. This table holds approximately 150,000 clones, roughly 80% found once. Sequenced input: PBMCs. The receptors were sampled from a female donor in good health and CMV-seronegative.

The chain joins TRBV13 to TRBJ2-4, with D possibly TRBD2 on 5 matching bases. CDR3 length: 15 residues. V was cut by 2 bases and J by 2 bases, with 10 bases left in between. Germline loops: CDR1 PRHDT, CDR2 FYEKMQ (reference sequence). The CDR3 here is CASSLSRTPKNIQYF. The CDR3 DNA reads as TGTGCCAGCAGCTTATCACGGACTCCCAAAAACATTCAGTACTTC.

V is TRBV15 and J is TRBJ1-4, with 9 bases lining up with TRBD1. With V trimmed by 5 bases and J by 8 bases, 12 bases remained unmatched. The germline V gene encodes CDR1 LNHNV and CDR2 YYDKDF (reference sequence). The CDR3 has 16 residues. CDR3 amino acids: CATSFLNRGRWEKLFF. DNA of the CDR3: TGTGCCACCAGCTTCCTAAACAGGGGGCGTTGGGAAAAACTGTTTTTT.

The chain uses TRBV6-5 and TRBJ2-5, with D tentatively TRBD2 (5 bases). Germline loops: CDR1 MNHEY, CDR2 SVGAGI. Trimming took off 2 bases at V and 5 bases at J, with 12 bases between the two ends. The CDR3 has 14 amino acids. CDR3 DNA sequence: TGTGCCAGCAGTTACGGAGAGGGCGATGAGACCCAGTACTTC. It codes for CASSYGEGDETQYF.

The chain uses TRBV6-1 and TRBJ2-3, with 7 bases matching TRBD1. Germline assignment: CDR1 MNHNS and CDR2 SASEGT. V lost 6 bases and J lost 0; bases outside the gene matches: 6. The CDR3 loop spans 15 amino acids. The CDR3 DNA is TGTGCCAGCAGGGGCCGGGACAGTAGCACAGATACGCAGTATTTT. Translated: CASRGRDSSTDTQYF.

The rearrangement links TRBV28 to TRBJ2-5; a possible D gene is TRBD2 (6 bases). The V gene's germline CDR1 is MDHEN and CDR2 SYDVKM. The CDR3 is 14 amino acids. The ends were cut back, 6 bases at V and 4 bases at J, with 15 bases in the middle. The chain's CDR3 is CASSPGGKAETQYF. The CDR3 DNA sequence: TGTGCCAGCAGCCCAGGAGGGAAAGCAGAGACCCAGTACTTC. Filled out from reference TRBV28 and TRBJ2-5, the complete variable domain reads DVKVTQSSRYLVKRTGEKVFLECVQDMDHENMFWYRQDPGLGLRLIYFSYDVKMKEKGDIPEGYSVSREKKERFSLILESASTNQTSMYLCASSPGGKAETQYFGPGTRLLVL.

The V gene is TRBV21-1, the J gene TRBJ2-1; TRBD2 is the table's D call, not checked against the DNA. TRBV21-1 is a pseudogene locus. The CDR3 covers 16 residues. DNA of the CDR3: TGTGCCAGCAGTATACTAGGACTAGCGGGATTTGATGAGCAGTTCTTC. Its protein is CASSILGLAGFDEQFF.

This clone was found once. This chain uses TRBV4-2 with TRBJ1-1; no reliable D call. The ends were cut back, 1 base at V and 5 bases at J, with 11 bases in the middle. Germline CDR1 reads LGHNA; CDR2 reads YNFKEQ. The CDR3 runs 14 residues. The CDR3 nucleotides are TGTGCCAGCAGCCAAGTAGGCCCGGGGACTGAAGCTTTCTTT. It is translated as CASSQVGPGTEAFF.

This chain links TRBV2 with TRBJ2-3; D gene unclear. V was shortened by 4 bases and J by 4 bases, with 9 bases between the two germline ends. There are 13 residues in the CDR3. Per the germline V gene, CDR1 is SNHLY and CDR2 is FYNNEI. CDR3 region: CASSGDSPDTQYF. CDR3 nucleotides: TGTGCCAGCAGTGGCGACTCGCCAGATACGCAGTATTTT.

This rearrangement joins TRBV30 to TRBJ2-2; 7 positions agree with TRBD2. Trimming removed 4 bases from V and 6 bases from J; junction bases left unmatched: 11. This CDR3 is built from 15 residues. The V gene's germline CDR1 is GTSNPN and CDR2 SVGIG (reference sequence). Written as DNA, the CDR3 is TGTGCCTGGATCCTTTCAGGCGGGGGACCCGGGGAGCTGTTTTTT. Its protein product is CAWILSGGGPGELFF.

This clone has a handful of counts. This chain joins TRBV11-2 and TRBJ2-7; TRBD1 agrees at 8 bases. V shed 5 bases, J shed 5 bases, and the junction held 11 bases outside the gene matches. The CDR3 extends over 15 amino acids. The germline gives CDR1 SGHAT, CDR2 FQNNGV. DNA of the CDR3: TGTGCCAGCAGCGCTACCGGGACAGGAGGCCACGAGCAGTACTTC. Amino acids: CASSATGTGGHEQYF.

The chain links TRBV7-3 to TRBJ1-1; tentatively, D is TRBD1 (6 bases). The CDR3 runs to 14 residues. V lost 0 bases, J lost 7 bases, and 12 bases lay in between. Germline V gene sequence: CDR1 SGHTA, CDR2 FQGTGA. CDR3 protein: CASSLTGGPGEAFF. CDR3 DNA: TGTGCCAGCAGCTTAACGGGGGGGCCCGGTGAAGCTTTCTTT.

The V and J genes are TRBV28 and TRBJ2-7; D unresolved. Trimming shortened V by 5 bases and J by 2 bases, and 7 bases separated the two germline ends. Germline CDR1 and CDR2: MDHEN and SYDVKM. CDR3 length: 12 residues. The CDR3 region has the DNA TGTGCCAGCAGTCCTACCACCTACGAGCAGTACTTC. It translates to CASSPTTYEQYF. The full variable domain, in which reference TRBV28 and TRBJ2-7 provide the parts outside the CDR3, is DVKVTQSSRYLVKRTGEKVFLECVQDMDHENMFWYRQDPGLGLRLIYFSYDVKMKEKGDIPEGYSVSREKKERFSLILESASTNQTSMYLCASSPTTYEQYFGPGTRLTVT.

V usage is TRBV4-3 and J usage is TRBJ2-1; 11 bases fit TRBD2. After removal of 4 bases from V and 4 bases from J, the junction contained 12 bases not matched to a gene. The CDR3 has 18 residues. Germline values: CDR1 LGHNA, CDR2 YSLEER. This CDR3 is CASSPNGGGTSGYNEQFF. The CDR3 bases are TGCGCCAGCAGCCCAAACGGGGGCGGGACTAGCGGTTACAATGAGCAGTTCTTC.

The V and J genes are TRBV15 and TRBJ1-2, with 7 bases that match TRBD1. V lost 0 bases, J lost 4 bases, and 5 bases stayed unmatched. CDR1 and CDR2 (germline): LNHNV, YYDKDF (reference sequence). The CDR3 covers 15 residues. The CDR3 spells CATSRDDRVTYGYTF. The CDR3 DNA reads as TGTGCCACCAGCAGAGACGACAGGGTAACCTATGGCTACACCTTC.

The V call is TRBV14, the J call TRBJ1-5; TRBD1 matches at 8 bases. Germline CDR1 SGHDN, CDR2 FVKESK. The CDR3 extends over 15 amino acids. The trim removed 6 bases at V and 7 bases at J, leaving 11 bases unmatched. The CDR3 region is CASSTRQGARQPQHF. Here the CDR3 DNA reads TGTGCCAGCAGTACGCGGCAGGGGGCAAGACAGCCCCAGCATTTT.

The chain joins TRBV5-5 to TRBJ1-3; 8 nucleotides agree with TRBD1. CDR1 and CDR2 from the germline V gene are SGHKS and YYEKEE (reference sequence). CDR3 length equals 13 residues. With V trimmed by 4 bases and J by 3 bases, 0 bases remained unmatched. The CDR3 region is CASSGTGGNTIYF. The CDR3 DNA reads TGTGCCAGCAGCGGGACAGGTGGAAACACCATATATTTT.